These 15 T cell receptor beta chains share one sample of origin, sequenced in a study of blood T cell repertoires in COVID-19. Generated by immunoSEQ multiplex PCR, the TCRdb table keeps only in-frame clones and is missing some. The sample has about 70,000 clones, approximately 85% seen once. Sequencing was done on a sample of peripheral blood. The receptor source for this set is a man at least 80 years old with acute or convalescent COVID-19.

V gene TRBV9 combines with J gene TRBJ2-5; 10 bases fit TRBD2. The length of the CDR3 is 16 residues. Germline V CDR1 and CDR2: SGDLS, YYNGEE. Unmatched junction bases numbered 6, after V lost 0 bases and J lost 4 bases. The CDR3 sequence is CASSVGSSGSRETQYF. As DNA, the CDR3 is TGTGCCAGCAGCGTAGGGTCTAGCGGGAGTCGAGAGACCCAGTACTTC.

The rearrangement links TRBV4-1 to TRBJ2-3; 9 nucleotides agree with TRBD1. The CDR3 loop spans 19 amino acids. Germline V gives CDR1 MGHRA, CDR2 YSYEKL. Trimming at V came to 1 base and at J to 2 bases, leaving 13 bases not matched to a gene. The CDR3 region is CASSQGGTGSEWYTDTQYF. The DNA of the CDR3 is TGCGCCAGCAGCCAAGGCGGGACAGGGAGTGAGTGGTACACAGATACGCAGTATTTT.

This chain links TRBV28 with TRBJ2-3; 10 positions match TRBD2. This CDR3 is 17 amino acids long. Looked up from germline, CDR1 is MDHEN and CDR2 is SYDVKM. Trimming at V came to 5 bases and at J to 5 bases, leaving 13 bases not matched to a gene. CDR3 nucleotide sequence: TGTGCCAGCAGTACTCCGGAACTAGCGGGATTAGGAGATACGCAGTATTTT. Translated: CASSTPELAGLGDTQYF.

This clone was found once. V is TRBV29-1 and J is TRBJ1-2, with 9 bases that match TRBD1. Germline V gene lookup returns CDR1 SQVTM and CDR2 ANQGSEA. The length of the CDR3 is 12 residues. Trimming cost V 7 bases and J 5 bases; bases outside gene matches: 5. CDR3 coding DNA: TGCAGCGCGTATGGGACAGGGTATGGCTACACCTTC. Translated, it gives CSAYGTGYGYTF.

The chain has TRBV27 and TRBJ2-7; unclear D gene. The CDR3 runs to 14 residues. Trimming shortened V by 1 base and J by 0 bases, and 7 bases separated the two germline ends. The germline V gene encodes CDR1 MNHEY and CDR2 SMNVEV (reference sequence). In DNA, the CDR3 is TGTGCCAGCAGTTTATACGACACCTCCTACGAGCAGTACTTC. Translation gives CASSLYDTSYEQYF.

The chain links TRBV27 to TRBJ2-5; D might be TRBD1 (6 bases). CDR1 and CDR2 from the germline V gene are MNHEY and SMNVEV (reference sequence). Deletions cut 5 bases from V and 5 bases from J, with 21 bases between. CDR3 length: 16 residues. The CDR3 DNA reads TGTGCCAGCAGTCCCTTCGGGAACAGGGATCGGGAGACCCAGTACTTC. Translated, it gives CASSPFGNRDRETQYF.

The chain has TRBV10-3 and TRBJ1-1, with TRBD1 as a possible D gene (6 bases). Germline CDR1 ENHRY, CDR2 SYGVKD. V gave up 2 bases and J gave up 5 bases, with 15 bases separating them. This CDR3 has 15 residues. This CDR3 is CAISERWDMGTEAFF. The CDR3 DNA reads TGTGCCATCAGTGAGAGGTGGGACATGGGGACTGAAGCTTTCTTT.

This clone was detected once. This sequence joins TRBV9 and TRBJ2-1; 8 bases agree with TRBD2. CDR1 is SGDLS and CDR2 is YYNGEE in the germline V gene. This CDR3 contains 14 residues. V was clipped by 1 base and J by 8 bases; unmatched bases: 5. In DNA form, the CDR3 reads TGTGCCAGCAGCGTAAGCGGGAGTACCGATGAGCAGTTCTTC. Translated, it gives CASSVSGSTDEQFF.

This clone was found once. The rearrangement uses TRBV5-1 and TRBJ2-2, with 8 nucleotides matching TRBD1. CDR3 length equals 15 residues. The V and J ends lost 3 bases and 1 base, in that order; junction bases with no gene match: 2. The germline V gene encodes CDR1 SGHRS and CDR2 YFSETQ. The DNA for the CDR3 is TGCGCCAGCAGCTCCGGGACAGGGAACACCGGGGAGCTGTTTTTT. Protein sequence: CASSSGTGNTGELFF.

This clone was counted only a few times. The rearrangement joins TRBV28 to TRBJ1-2, with 12 nucleotides matching TRBD1. CDR3 length: 14 amino acids. Germline CDR1 is MDHEN and CDR2 is SYDVKM. With V trimmed by 6 bases and J by 4 bases, 3 bases remained unmatched. As DNA, the CDR3 is TGTGCCAGCAGGGGGACAGGGGGCAGCTATGGCTACACCTTC. This encodes CASRGTGGSYGYTF.

The chain has TRBV6-4 and TRBJ1-1, with D tentatively TRBD1 (5 bases). The V gene lost 3 bases and the J gene lost 5 bases, with 13 bases spanning the gap. This CDR3 spans 14 amino acids. Germline CDR1 reads MRHNA; CDR2 reads SNTAGT. CDR3 DNA: TGTGCCAGCAGTGATCAGCCAGGGCAGACTGAAGCTTTCTTT. Amino acids: CASSDQPGQTEAFF.

The chain uses TRBV5-1 and TRBJ1-1; 9 bases agree with TRBD1. The CDR3 contains 16 residues. Trimming removed 1 base from V and 0 bases from J; junction bases left unmatched: 4. From germline, CDR1 is SGHRS and CDR2 YFSETQ. CDR3 DNA: TGCGCCAGCAGCTTGAGGACAGGGGATTTGAACACTGAAGCTTTCTTT. The encoded protein is CASSLRTGDLNTEAFF.

The rearrangement links TRBV21-1 to TRBJ2-7; no check of the table's D call, TRBD2, against the DNA was made. TRBV21-1 is recorded as a pseudogene. CDR3 size: 15 residues. CDR3 loop: CASSLRGTFTHEQYF. The CDR3 DNA sequence: TGTGCCAGCAGCCTCCGGGGGACCTTCACCCACGAGCAGTACTTC.

V gene TRBV28 combines with J gene TRBJ2-1; D unresolved. The germline gives CDR1 MDHEN, CDR2 SYDVKM. The V end was cut by 3 bases, the J end by 3 bases, with 9 bases between. There are 14 residues in the CDR3. CDR3 sequence reads: CASSFGGVYNEQFF. In DNA form, the CDR3 reads TGTGCCAGCAGTTTCGGCGGCGTCTACAATGAGCAGTTCTTC. The whole variable domain, filled in from reference TRBV28 and TRBJ2-1, reads DVKVTQSSRYLVKRTGEKVFLECVQDMDHENMFWYRQDPGLGLRLIYFSYDVKMKEKGDIPEGYSVSREKKERFSLILESASTNQTSMYLCASSFGGVYNEQFFGPGTRLTVL.

The chain couples TRBV30 to TRBJ1-6; TRBD1 matches at 9 bases. J gave up 9 bases and V 3 bases, and 15 bases lay outside the gene matches. This CDR3 is built from 17 residues. Germline CDR1 reads GTSNPN; CDR2 reads SVGIG (reference sequence). The CDR3 sequence: CAWSFSGGTGGPSPLHF. CDR3 bases: TGTGCCTGGAGCTTTTCTGGGGGCACAGGGGGCCCTTCACCCCTCCACTTT.